This entry concerns a single T cell receptor (beta chain). Germline-derived CDR1 and CDR2 are DFQATT and SNEGSKA (reference sequence). The CDR3 totals 12 residues. Trimming took 2 bases from V and 12 from J; bases not matched to a gene: 7. The record originates from a study of blood T cells in healthy people across ages. Together with a sample-barcoded 5' primer, a J-beta primer mix was included in a second PCR lasting roughly 7 to 11 cycles. TCRdb itself ran the 5' RACE reads through MiXCR, one entry per CDR3 protein. The sample has under 2,000,000 distinct CDR3 sequences; around 48% are singletons. The chain links TRBV20-1 to TRBJ1-2; 9 nucleotides agree with TRBD1. Sequencing used blood. The TCR sequence derives from a woman aged 35 to 49 in good health. This chain's CDR3 is CSARPGQGEHTF. The CDR3 DNA sequence: TGCAGTGCTAGACCGGGACAGGGTGAGCACACCTTC.